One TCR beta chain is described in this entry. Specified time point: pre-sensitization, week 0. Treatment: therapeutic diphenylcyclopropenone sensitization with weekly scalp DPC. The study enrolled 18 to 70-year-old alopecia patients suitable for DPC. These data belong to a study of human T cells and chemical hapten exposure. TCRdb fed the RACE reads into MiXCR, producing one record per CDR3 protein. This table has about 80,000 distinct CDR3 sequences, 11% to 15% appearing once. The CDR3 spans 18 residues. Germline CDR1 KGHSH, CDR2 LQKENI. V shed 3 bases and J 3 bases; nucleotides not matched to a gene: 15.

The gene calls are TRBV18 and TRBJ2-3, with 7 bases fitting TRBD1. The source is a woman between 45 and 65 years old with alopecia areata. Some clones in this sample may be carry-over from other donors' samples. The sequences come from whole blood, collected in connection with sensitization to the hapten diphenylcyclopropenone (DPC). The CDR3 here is CASSPYWTGSTTTDTQYF. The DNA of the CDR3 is TGTGCCAGCTCACCCTACTGGACAGGTTCAACGACGACAGATACGCAGTATTTT. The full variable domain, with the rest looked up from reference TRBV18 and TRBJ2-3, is NAGVMQNPRHLVRRRGQEARLRCSPMKGHSHVYWYRQLPEEGLKFMVYLQKENIIDESGMPKERFSAEFPKEGPSILRIQQVVRGDSAAYFCASSPYWTGSTTTDTQYFGPGTRLTVL.